A single sample is the source of the 29 T cell receptor beta chains below, sequenced in a study of T cells in Graves' hyperthyroidism and ophthalmopathy. Amplified TCR beta CDR3 regions came from RNA transcripts. With the HTBI primer set, the TCR CDR3 went through a first round of RT-PCR. MiXCR, applied by TCRdb to the multiplex PCR reads, yields one record per CDR3 protein. The sample includes some 320,000 distinct CDR3 sequences, around 15% of them seen just once. Sequenced sample: blood. Receptor source: a woman aged 40 to 49 with Graves' ophthalmopathy.

This chain uses TRBV14 with TRBJ2-7; 9 nucleotides line up with TRBD2. The germline V gene has CDR1 SGHDN and CDR2 FVKESK. V lost 8 bases to trimming and J lost 0 bases; unmatched junction nucleotides: 20. This CDR3 contains 19 residues. The CDR3 region is CASRLDRTSEALPSYEQYF. The CDR3 coding sequence is TGTGCCAGCCGCCTTGACCGGACTAGCGAAGCTTTACCCTCCTACGAGCAGTACTTC. The full variable domain, its missing parts supplied by reference TRBV14 and TRBJ2-7, is EAGVTQFPSHSVIEKGQTVTLRCDPISGHDNLYWYRRVMGKEIKFLLHFVKESKQDESGMPNNRFLAERTGGTYSTLKVQPAELEDSGVYFCASRLDRTSEALPSYEQYFGPGTRLTVT.

The V gene is TRBV7-2, the J gene TRBJ2-1; maybe TRBD1 (6 bases). Trimming took off 2 bases at V and 4 bases at J, with 18 bases between the two ends. The CDR3 loop spans 17 amino acids. CDR1 and CDR2 from the germline V gene are SGHTA and FQGNSA. The CDR3 sequence is CASSLTVLVGGYNEQFF. CDR3 nucleotides: TGTGCCAGCAGCTTAACAGTACTAGTAGGGGGTTACAATGAGCAGTTCTTC.

The chain is built from TRBV18 and TRBJ2-3, with D possibly being TRBD1 or TRBD2 (5 bases each). Germline V gene lookup returns CDR1 KGHSH and CDR2 LQKENI. V was pared by 4 bases and J by 2 bases, with 25 bases between. The CDR3 sequence is 19 residues long. The CDR3 region is CASSQRLTHGTGLTDTQYF. CDR3 nucleotides: TGTGCCAGCTCACAAAGGCTGACCCACGGCACAGGACTCACAGATACGCAGTATTTT.

This clonotype was seen many times. The chain employs TRBV7-8 and TRBJ1-2; D is unresolved. Between the trimmed V and J ends, which lost 3 bases and 8 bases, there was a span of 13 bases. CDR1 and CDR2 from the germline V gene are SGHVS and FQNEAQ. The CDR3 loop spans 13 amino acids. CDR3 sequence (DNA): TGTGCCAGCAGCTTTGCGGACCGTCCGGGCTACACCTTC. It translates to CASSFADRPGYTF.

This clonotype was observed many times. This chain uses TRBV19 with TRBJ1-5; 8 bases agree with TRBD1. Germline values: CDR1 LNHDA, CDR2 SQIVND (reference sequence). The CDR3 extends over 16 amino acids. The trim removed 6 bases at V and 2 bases at J, leaving 9 bases unmatched. CDR3: CASSVRRGQGNQPQHF. Here the CDR3 DNA reads TGTGCCAGTAGCGTCCGCCGGGGACAGGGCAATCAGCCCCAGCATTTT. The full variable domain, completed using reference TRBV19 and TRBJ1-5, is DGGITQSPKYLFRKEGQNVTLSCEQNLNHDAMYWYRQDPGQGLRLIYYSQIVNDFQKGDIAEGYSVSREKKESFPLTVTSAQKNPTAFYLCASSVRRGQGNQPQHFGDGTRLSIL.

The chain joins TRBV11-3 to TRBJ2-3; D perhaps matches TRBD2 (6 bases). Trimming pared 5 bases from V and 0 bases from J, leaving 18 bases between. CDR1 and CDR2 from the germline V gene are SGHNT and YENEEA. The CDR3 sequence is 17 residues long. The CDR3 DNA sequence: TGTGCCAGCAGCGAGGGACTGTCGATTCCTAGCACAGATACGCAGTATTTT. This gives the protein CASSEGLSIPSTDTQYF. Supplemented by reference TRBV11-3 and TRBJ2-3, the full variable domain reads EAGVVQSPRYKIIEKKQPVAFWCNPISGHNTLYWYLQNLGQGPELLIRYENEEAVDDSQLPKDRFSAERLKGVDSTLKIQPAELGDSAVYLCASSEGLSIPSTDTQYFGPGTRLTVL.

V gene TRBV5-1 combines with J gene TRBJ1-2; D perhaps matches TRBD1 (6 bases). Trimming took 4 bases from V and 0 from J, leaving 16 bases between them. This CDR3 comprises 16 residues. Germline loops: CDR1 SGHRS, CDR2 YFSETQ. The CDR3 nucleotides are TGCGCCAGCAGCGGGGGCGGGCAGGCCGCTAACTATGGCTACACCTTC. Residues: CASSGGGQAANYGYTF.

This clonotype has only a few counts. V is TRBV30 and J is TRBJ2-3; TRBD1 matches at 7 bases. V shed 1 base, J shed 4 bases, and the junction held 8 bases outside the gene matches. CDR1 is GTSNPN, CDR2 SVGIG, per germline (reference sequence). The CDR3 covers 15 residues. CDR3 DNA sequence: TGTGCCTGGAGTGCGACAGGGAGTGGCGCAGATACGCAGTATTTT. It codes for CAWSATGSGADTQYF.

This clonotype was counted a few times. V and J are TRBV2 and TRBJ1-6, with 9 bases fitting TRBD1. The CDR3 runs 15 residues. Germline V lookup: CDR1 SNHLY, CDR2 FYNNEI. V trimming: 4 bases; J trimming: 7 bases; junction bases outside the gene matches: 5. CDR3 coding DNA: TGTGCCAGCAGTGGGACGACAGGGGGGAATTCACCCCTCCACTTT. It codes for CASSGTTGGNSPLHF.

The chain employs TRBV6-1 and TRBJ2-2; D is undetermined. The CDR3 extends over 14 amino acids. The V gene lost 4 bases and the J gene lost 1 base, with 7 bases spanning the gap. Germline V CDR1 and CDR2: MNHNS, SASEGT. The DNA of the CDR3 is TGTGCCAGCAGTGGGCTGGAGAACACCGGGGAGCTGTTTTTT. Amino acid sequence: CASSGLENTGELFF.

This clonotype was found many times. This chain connects TRBV11-1 to TRBJ2-3, with D unclear. The CDR3 runs 13 residues. V was shortened by 1 base and J by 8 bases, with 10 bases between the two germline ends. The germline V gene encodes CDR1 SGHAT and CDR2 FQDESV (reference sequence). The CDR3 spells CASSLVTKGTQYF. In DNA, the CDR3 is TGTGCCAGCAGCTTAGTTACCAAGGGTACGCAGTATTTT.

The V gene is TRBV11-2, the J gene TRBJ2-3; 7 bases are shared with TRBD1. Germline CDR1 reads SGHAT; CDR2 reads FQNNGV. After removal of 4 bases from V and 3 bases from J, the junction contained 13 bases not matched to a gene. CDR3 size: 17 residues. In DNA, the CDR3 is TGTGCCAGCAGCTCCTATAATATTGGCAGGGGGACAGATACGCAGTATTTT. Amino acids: CASSSYNIGRGTDTQYF.

This clonotype showed up many times. The chain couples TRBV27 to TRBJ2-7; 8 positions agree with TRBD2. Trimming took 8 bases from V and 3 from J; bases not matched to a gene: 6. The V gene's germline CDR1 is MNHEY and CDR2 SMNVEV (reference sequence). This CDR3 contains 13 residues. This chain's CDR3 is CASGSTSVYEQYF. The CDR3 DNA is TGTGCCAGCGGTTCGACTAGCGTCTACGAGCAGTACTTC.

This clonotype was seen repeatedly, ten times or more. V usage is TRBV6-1 and J usage is TRBJ2-7; no clear D. CDR3 size: 14 residues. Trimming took off 7 bases at V and 2 bases at J, with 15 bases between the two ends. CDR1 and CDR2 from the germline V gene are MNHNS and SASEGT. CDR3 residues: CASTWADATYEQYF. The CDR3 coding sequence is TGTGCCAGCACCTGGGCGGACGCGACCTACGAGCAGTACTTC.

In this sample, this clonotype turned up many times. The CDR3 here is CASRPPGTALSGYTF. CDR3 DNA sequence: TGTGCCAGCAGACCCCCCGGGACAGCGCTTAGTGGCTACACCTTC. V and J are TRBV27 and TRBJ1-2; 7 bases are shared with TRBD1. CDR3 size: 15 residues. CDR1 is MNHEY and CDR2 is SMNVEV in the germline V gene (reference sequence). The J segment lost 7 bases and the V segment lost 6 bases, leaving 14 bases of the junction unmatched.

The chain carries TRBV15 and TRBJ2-5, with TRBD1 identical over 10 bases. This CDR3 region has 15 residues. V gave up 7 bases and J gave up 5 bases; unmatched junction bases: 10. CDR1 and CDR2 from the germline V gene are LNHNV and YYDKDF (reference sequence). Written as DNA, the CDR3 is TGTGCCACCAAGAGAAGACAGGGGGCGGAGGAGACCCAGTACTTC. It yields the protein CATKRRQGAEETQYF.

This clonotype has just a few counts. The gene calls are TRBV7-9 and TRBJ1-3; D unclear. Germline CDR1 SEHNR, CDR2 FQNEAQ (reference sequence). The CDR3 length is 15 residues. V was shortened by 5 bases and J by 2 bases, with 13 bases between the two germline ends. The CDR3 loop is CASSLLGAPGNTIYF. CDR3 DNA sequence: TGTGCCAGCAGCCTTCTAGGCGCCCCTGGAAACACCATATATTTT.

This clonotype was observed at least ten times. This chain links TRBV6-1 with TRBJ2-1; 9 nucleotides match TRBD1. This CDR3 is built from 16 residues. CDR1 is MNHNS, CDR2 SASEGT, per germline. V shed 5 bases, J shed 5 bases, and the junction held 10 bases outside the gene matches. The CDR3 loop reads CASSPTTGGPHNEQFF. CDR3 sequence (DNA): TGTGCCAGCAGTCCTACTACAGGGGGCCCCCACAATGAGCAGTTCTTC.

The J gene is TRBJ2-3, the V gene TRBV11-2; D call uncertain. This CDR3 region has 14 residues. V was clipped by 5 bases and J by 6 bases, with 15 bases between them. Germline V gene data show CDR1 as SGHAT and CDR2 as FQNNGV. CDR3 coding DNA: TGTGCCAGCAGCCTCAAGAAAGGCCGTGATACGCAGTATTTT. Its protein is CASSLKKGRDTQYF.

This clonotype showed up many times. The J gene is TRBJ2-7, the V gene TRBV11-2, with TRBD2 identical over 10 bases. Germline V lookup: CDR1 SGHAT, CDR2 FQNNGV. This CDR3 is built from 15 residues. The junction had 9 bases not matched to a gene; V was cut back by 5 bases and J by 5 bases. This chain's CDR3 is CASSPLASGSHEQYF. Written as DNA, the CDR3 is TGTGCCAGCAGCCCGTTGGCTAGCGGGAGTCACGAGCAGTACTTC.

V gene TRBV19 combines with J gene TRBJ1-5; D ambiguous. Per germline, CDR1 LNHDA and CDR2 SQIVND (reference sequence). V lost 1 base to trimming and J lost 3 bases, with 10 bases between them. The CDR3 spans 15 residues. This CDR3 reads CASSIGRRDNQPQHF. Here the CDR3 DNA reads TGTGCCAGTAGTATAGGCAGGAGGGACAATCAGCCCCAGCATTTT.

The sample holds many counts of this clonotype. The chain links TRBV27 to TRBJ1-2; D is perhaps TRBD1 (5 bases). V shed 3 bases and J shed 2 bases, with 16 bases lying between them. CDR1 and CDR2 (germline): MNHEY, SMNVEV (reference sequence). The length of the CDR3 is 16 residues. Written as DNA, the CDR3 is TGTGCCAGCAGTTTCCAGCGGGGCTTAGGGAACTATGGCTACACCTTC. This translates into CASSFQRGLGNYGYTF.

This rearrangement joins TRBV12-3 or TRBV12-4 to TRBJ1-1, with a tentative D call TRBD1 (5 bases). The length of the CDR3 is 15 residues. V was cut by 2 bases and J by 4 bases, with 14 bases left in between. Written as DNA, the CDR3 is TGTGCCAGCAGTTTACAGGGAATGGGGGTCACTGAAGCTTTCTTT. Encoded protein: CASSLQGMGVTEAFF.

In this sample, this clonotype turned up many times. This chain joins TRBV27 and TRBJ2-1; weak D call: TRBD2 (6 bases). The CDR3 sequence is 15 residues long. V gave up 5 bases and J gave up 4 bases, with 15 bases separating them. Germline values: CDR1 MNHEY, CDR2 SMNVEV (reference sequence). This chain's CDR3 is CASSAIRDFYNEQFF. The CDR3 DNA follows: TGTGCCAGCAGTGCGATTCGGGACTTTTACAATGAGCAGTTCTTC.

This clonotype was counted ten times or more. This CDR3 is CARRTGTGWTEAFF. The DNA of the CDR3 is TGTGCCAGAAGGACAGGTACGGGATGGACTGAAGCTTTCTTT. The chain joins TRBV2 to TRBJ1-1, with 7 bases aligning to TRBD1. The CDR3 length is 14 residues. J gave up 5 bases and V 9 bases, and 12 bases lay outside the gene matches. Germline V gene sequence: CDR1 SNHLY, CDR2 FYNNEI.

The CDR3 bases are TGTGCCAGCAGCCAAGGGCAGGGGTCCGCGACCGGCTACACCTTC. This codes for CASSQGQGSATGYTF. V gene TRBV3-1 combines with J gene TRBJ1-2; D perhaps matches TRBD1 (6 bases). In germline, CDR1 is LGHDT, CDR2 YNNKEL (reference sequence). This CDR3 is built from 15 residues. V lost 1 base and J 8 bases, leaving 17 bases between the germline ends.

This clonotype was seen a handful of times. This chain connects TRBV19 to TRBJ2-5; D is ambiguous. The CDR3 extends over 15 amino acids. V dropped 4 bases and J dropped 4 bases, with 16 bases sitting between them. CDR1 and CDR2 (germline): LNHDA, SQIVND (reference sequence). CDR3 sequence: CASSNRARIAETQYF. DNA for the CDR3: TGTGCCAGTAGTAACCGGGCCCGGATTGCAGAGACCCAGTACTTC. The variable domain in full, with the rest retrieved from reference TRBV19 and TRBJ2-5, is DGGITQSPKYLFRKEGQNVTLSCEQNLNHDAMYWYRQDPGQGLRLIYYSQIVNDFQKGDIAEGYSVSREKKESFPLTVTSAQKNPTAFYLCASSNRARIAETQYFGPGTRLLVL.

In this sample, this clonotype turned up many times. This chain links TRBV27 with TRBJ2-7; the D gene is possibly TRBD1 (6 bases). The V end lost 2 bases, the J end lost 6 bases, and 20 bases lay between the germline ends. This CDR3 contains 16 residues. CDR1 and CDR2 from the germline V gene are MNHEY and SMNVEV (reference sequence). The CDR3 DNA reads TGTGCCAGCAGTTTACGGCCACAGGGTGGTTTTGGCGAGCAGTACTTC. It encodes CASSLRPQGGFGEQYF.

At least ten counts were recorded for this clonotype. V is TRBV20-1 and J is TRBJ2-5; 7 bases are a match to TRBD2. V was clipped by 6 bases and J by 7 bases; unmatched bases: 17. CDR3 length: 15 residues. Germline-derived CDR1 and CDR2 are DFQATT and SNEGSKA (reference sequence). The CDR3 spells CSAKPWRESGGTQYF. CDR3 DNA: TGCAGTGCCAAGCCGTGGCGGGAGAGTGGAGGGACCCAGTACTTC.